The rows below give T cell receptor beta chains drawn from one sample of a study of CD8+CD57+ T cells in acquired aplastic anemia. TCRdb called the reads again in MiXCR, with one record for every CDR3 protein. Here the sample spans roughly 250,000 distinct CDR3 sequences, less than 85% being singletons. The source material was sorted CD4+, CD8+, or CD8+CD57+ T cells (not recorded which) from PBMCs. The source is a human donor with aplastic anemia. CDR3s include the opening cysteine and the closing phenylalanine or tryptophan. The D gene is left open where the match is weak. Size is stated for part of the rows, as once, few or many counts, or as a class when the clone is expanded.

j_call | clone_size | cdr3_length | d_call | v_call | cdr3_aa | cdr3_nt
TRBJ2-1 | . | 14 | . | TRBV6-2/TRBV6-3 | CASNREVGPNEQFF | TGTGCCAGCAATAGGGAGGTGGGGCCGAACGAGCAGTTCTTC
TRBJ1-4 | . | 14 | . | TRBV19 | CASSRAATNEKLFF | TGTGCCAGTAGTCGTGCCGCAACTAATGAAAAACTGTTTTTT
TRBJ2-7 | . | 15 | . | TRBV15 | CATSRAAGLGSEQYF | TGTGCCACCAGCAGAGCTGCCGGCCTCGGTTCGGAGCAGTACTTC
TRBJ2-3 | . | 14 | TRBD2 | TRBV7-6 | CASTLGRGPDGAYF | TGTGCCAGCACCCTAGGGAGGGGTCCCGATGGGGCGTACTTT
TRBJ2-7 | . | 11 | . | TRBV7-3 | CVSSSSDTQYF | TGTGTCAGCAGCTCCTCAGATACGCAGTACTTC
TRBJ2-7 | few | 12 | . | TRBV29-1 | CSVVEGTYEQYF | TGCAGCGTTGTCGAGGGAACCTACGAGCAGTACTTC
TRBJ1-6 | . | 15 | . | TRBV5-6 | CASSFGEAGNSPLHF | TGTGCCAGCAGCTTCGGGGAGGCAGGGAATTCACCCCTCCACTTT
TRBJ1-6 | few | 14 | . | TRBV10-2 | CASSLPGLDSPLHF | TGCGCCAGCAGTTTACCGGGACTGGATTCACCCCTCCACTTT
TRBJ2-1 | . | 16 | TRBD2 | TRBV20-1 | CSARDGREATYNEQFF | TGCAGTGCTAGAGATGGGCGGGAGGCAACCTACAATGAGCAGTTCTTC
TRBJ2-2 | once | 15 | TRBD1 | TRBV5-5 | CASSSGDRPPGELFF | TGTGCCAGCAGTTCAGGGGACAGACCGCCGGGGGAGCTGTTTTTT
TRBJ2-1 | . | 16 | . | TRBV7-9 | CASSQGGSNGEDEQFF | TGTGCCAGCAGCCAAGGGGGTAGCAACGGTGAGGACGAGCAGTTCTTC
TRBJ1-5 | . | 15 | TRBD1 | TRBV10-3 | CAISQGDVNKPPQHF | TGTGCCATCAGCCAGGGGGACGTTAACAAACCGCCCCAGCATTTT
TRBJ1-5 | . | 14 | . | TRBV2 | CASSLAGSNQTQHF | TGTGCCAGCAGTTTAGCGGGAAGCAACCAGACCCAGCATTTT
TRBJ2-7 | . | 13 | . | TRBV2 | CASRYSGSDEQYF | TGTGCCAGCAGGTACTCGGGGTCAGACGAGCAGTACTTC
TRBJ1-2 | . | 13 | TRBD1 | TRBV19 | CASSIGQEGGYTF | TGTGCCAGTAGTATTGGACAGGAGGGTGGCTACACCTTC